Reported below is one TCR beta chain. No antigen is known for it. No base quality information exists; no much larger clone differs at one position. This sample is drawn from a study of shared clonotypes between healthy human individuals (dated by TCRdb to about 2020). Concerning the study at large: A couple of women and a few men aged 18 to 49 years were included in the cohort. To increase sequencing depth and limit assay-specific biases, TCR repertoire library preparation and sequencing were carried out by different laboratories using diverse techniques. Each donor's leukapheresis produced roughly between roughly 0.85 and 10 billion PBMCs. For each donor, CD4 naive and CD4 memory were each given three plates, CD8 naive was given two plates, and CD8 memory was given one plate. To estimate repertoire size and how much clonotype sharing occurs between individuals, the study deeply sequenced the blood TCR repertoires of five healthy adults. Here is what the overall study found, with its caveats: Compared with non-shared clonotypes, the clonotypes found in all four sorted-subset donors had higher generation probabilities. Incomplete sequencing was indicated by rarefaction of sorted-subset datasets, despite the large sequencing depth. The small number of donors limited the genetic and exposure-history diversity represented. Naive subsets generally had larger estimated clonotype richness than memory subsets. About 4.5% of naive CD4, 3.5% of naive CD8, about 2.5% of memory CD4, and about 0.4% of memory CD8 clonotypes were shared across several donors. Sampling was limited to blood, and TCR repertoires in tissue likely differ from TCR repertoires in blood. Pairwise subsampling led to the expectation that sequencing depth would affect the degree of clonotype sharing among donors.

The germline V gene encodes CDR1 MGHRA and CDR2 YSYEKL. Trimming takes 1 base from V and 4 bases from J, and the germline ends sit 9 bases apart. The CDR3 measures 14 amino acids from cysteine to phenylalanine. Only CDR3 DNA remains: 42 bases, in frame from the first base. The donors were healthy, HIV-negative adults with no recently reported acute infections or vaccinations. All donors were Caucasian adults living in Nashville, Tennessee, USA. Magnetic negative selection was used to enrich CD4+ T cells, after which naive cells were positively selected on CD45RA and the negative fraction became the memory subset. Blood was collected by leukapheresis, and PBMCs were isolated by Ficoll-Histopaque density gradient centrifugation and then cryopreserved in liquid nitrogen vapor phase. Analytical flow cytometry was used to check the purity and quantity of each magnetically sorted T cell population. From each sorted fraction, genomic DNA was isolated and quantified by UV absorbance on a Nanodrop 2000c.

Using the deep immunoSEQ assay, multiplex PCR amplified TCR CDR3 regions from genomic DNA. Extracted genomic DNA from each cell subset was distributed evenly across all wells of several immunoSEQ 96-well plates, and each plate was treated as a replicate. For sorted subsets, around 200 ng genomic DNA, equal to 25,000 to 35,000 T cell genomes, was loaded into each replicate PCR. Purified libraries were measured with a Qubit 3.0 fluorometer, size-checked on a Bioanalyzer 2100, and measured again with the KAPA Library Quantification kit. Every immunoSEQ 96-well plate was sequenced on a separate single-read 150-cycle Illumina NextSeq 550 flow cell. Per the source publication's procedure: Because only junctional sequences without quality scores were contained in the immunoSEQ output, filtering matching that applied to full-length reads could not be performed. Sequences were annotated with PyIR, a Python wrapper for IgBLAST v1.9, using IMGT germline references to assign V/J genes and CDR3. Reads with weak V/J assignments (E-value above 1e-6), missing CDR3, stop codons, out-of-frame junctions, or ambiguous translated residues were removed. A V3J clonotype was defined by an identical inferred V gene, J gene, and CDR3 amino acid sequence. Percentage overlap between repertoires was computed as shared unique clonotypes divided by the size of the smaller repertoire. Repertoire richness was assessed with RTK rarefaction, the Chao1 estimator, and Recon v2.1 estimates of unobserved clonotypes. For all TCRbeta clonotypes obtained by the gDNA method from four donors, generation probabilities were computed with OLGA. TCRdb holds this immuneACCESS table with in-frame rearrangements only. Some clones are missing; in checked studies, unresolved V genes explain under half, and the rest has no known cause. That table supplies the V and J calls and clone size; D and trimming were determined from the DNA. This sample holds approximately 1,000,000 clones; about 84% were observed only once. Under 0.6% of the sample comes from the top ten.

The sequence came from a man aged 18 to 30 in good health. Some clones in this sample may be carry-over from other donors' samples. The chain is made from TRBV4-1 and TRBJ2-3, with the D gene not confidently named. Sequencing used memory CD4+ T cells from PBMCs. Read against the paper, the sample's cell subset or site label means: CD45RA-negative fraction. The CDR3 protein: CASSQVMVSDTQYF. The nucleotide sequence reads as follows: TGCGCCAGCAGCCAAGTAATGGTTTCAGATACGCAGTATTTT.